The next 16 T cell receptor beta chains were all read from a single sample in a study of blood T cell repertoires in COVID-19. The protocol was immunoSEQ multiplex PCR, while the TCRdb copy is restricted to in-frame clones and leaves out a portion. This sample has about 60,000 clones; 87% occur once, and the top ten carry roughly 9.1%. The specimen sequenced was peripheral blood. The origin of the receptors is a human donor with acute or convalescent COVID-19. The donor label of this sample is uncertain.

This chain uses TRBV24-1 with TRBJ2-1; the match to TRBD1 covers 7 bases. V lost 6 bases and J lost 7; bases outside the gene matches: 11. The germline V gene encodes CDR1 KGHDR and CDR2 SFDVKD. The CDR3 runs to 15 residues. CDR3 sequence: CATSHRGQRGNEQFF. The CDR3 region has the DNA TGTGCCACCAGTCACAGGGGTCAAAGGGGTAATGAGCAGTTCTTC.

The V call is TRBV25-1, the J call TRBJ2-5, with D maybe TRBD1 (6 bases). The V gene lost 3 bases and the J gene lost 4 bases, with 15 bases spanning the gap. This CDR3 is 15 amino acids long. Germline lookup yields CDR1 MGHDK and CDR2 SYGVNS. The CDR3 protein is CASSDPNRVGETQYF. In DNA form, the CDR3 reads TGTGCCAGCAGTGACCCTAACAGGGTCGGAGAGACCCAGTACTTC.

CDR3 coding DNA: TGTGCCAGCAGCGTAGACAGGGGCGACTATGGCTACACCTTC. As protein: CASSVDRGDYGYTF. The V call is TRBV6-5, the J call TRBJ1-2, with 8 nucleotides matching TRBD1. Germline lookup yields CDR1 MNHEY and CDR2 SVGAGI. CDR3 length equals 14 residues. The V gene end was trimmed by 6 bases and the J gene end by 3 bases; junction bases not matched to a gene: 6.

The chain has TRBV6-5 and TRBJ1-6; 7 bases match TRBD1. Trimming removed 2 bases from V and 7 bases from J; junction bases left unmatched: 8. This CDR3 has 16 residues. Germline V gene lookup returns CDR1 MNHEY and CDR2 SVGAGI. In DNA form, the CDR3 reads TGTGCCAGCAGTTACCGAACAGGGGTCGGCAATTCACCCCTCCACTTT. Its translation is CASSYRTGVGNSPLHF.

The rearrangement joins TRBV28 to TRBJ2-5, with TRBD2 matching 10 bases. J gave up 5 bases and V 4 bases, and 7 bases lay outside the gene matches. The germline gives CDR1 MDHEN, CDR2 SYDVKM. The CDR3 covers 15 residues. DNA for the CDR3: TGTGCCAGCAGTTCTAGCGGGAGTACGAGGGAGACCCAGTACTTC. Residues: CASSSSGSTRETQYF.

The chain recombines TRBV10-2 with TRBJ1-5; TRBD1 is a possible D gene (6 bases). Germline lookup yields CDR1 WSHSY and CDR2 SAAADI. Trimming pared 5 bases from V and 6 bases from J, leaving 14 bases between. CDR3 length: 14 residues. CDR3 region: CASSQGPSGQPQHF. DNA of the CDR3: TGCGCCAGCAGTCAGGGGCCCTCGGGTCAGCCCCAGCATTTT.

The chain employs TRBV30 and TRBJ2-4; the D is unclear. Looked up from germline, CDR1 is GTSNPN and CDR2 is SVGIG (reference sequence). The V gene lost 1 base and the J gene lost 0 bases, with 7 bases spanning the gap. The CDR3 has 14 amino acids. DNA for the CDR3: TGTGCCTGGAGTGGATGGCAAGCCAAAAACATTCAGTACTTC. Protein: CAWSGWQAKNIQYF.

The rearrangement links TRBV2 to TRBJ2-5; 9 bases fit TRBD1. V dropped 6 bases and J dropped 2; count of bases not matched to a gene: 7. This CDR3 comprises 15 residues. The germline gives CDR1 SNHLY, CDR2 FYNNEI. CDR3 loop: CASRHRGRGQETQYF. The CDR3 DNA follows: TGTGCCAGCAGACACAGGGGGCGGGGGCAAGAGACCCAGTACTTC.

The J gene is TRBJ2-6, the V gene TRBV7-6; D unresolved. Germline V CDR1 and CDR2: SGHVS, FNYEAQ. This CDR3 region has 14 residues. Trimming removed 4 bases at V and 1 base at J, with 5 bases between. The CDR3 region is CASSSTSGANVLTF. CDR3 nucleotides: TGTGCCAGCAGCTCGACATCTGGGGCCAACGTCCTGACTTTC.

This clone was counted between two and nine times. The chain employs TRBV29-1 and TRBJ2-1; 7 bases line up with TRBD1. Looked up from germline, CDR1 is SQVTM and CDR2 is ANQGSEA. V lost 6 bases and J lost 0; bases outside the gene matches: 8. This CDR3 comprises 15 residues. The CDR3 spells CSVARDSSSYNEQFF. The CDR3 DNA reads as TGCAGCGTGGCCCGGGACAGCAGCTCCTACAATGAGCAGTTCTTC.

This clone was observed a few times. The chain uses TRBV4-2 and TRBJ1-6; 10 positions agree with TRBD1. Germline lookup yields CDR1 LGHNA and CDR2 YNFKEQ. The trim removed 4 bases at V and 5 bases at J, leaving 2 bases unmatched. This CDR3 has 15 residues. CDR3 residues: CASSRGTGDNSPLHF. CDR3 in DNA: TGTGCCAGCAGCCGTGGGACAGGGGATAATTCACCCCTCCACTTT.

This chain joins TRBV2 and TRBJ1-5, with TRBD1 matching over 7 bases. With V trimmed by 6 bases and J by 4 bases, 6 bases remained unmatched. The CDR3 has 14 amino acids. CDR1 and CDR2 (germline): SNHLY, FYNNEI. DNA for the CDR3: TGTGCCAGCAGGGTTACAGGGGTGAATCAGCCCCAGCATTTT. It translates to CASRVTGVNQPQHF.

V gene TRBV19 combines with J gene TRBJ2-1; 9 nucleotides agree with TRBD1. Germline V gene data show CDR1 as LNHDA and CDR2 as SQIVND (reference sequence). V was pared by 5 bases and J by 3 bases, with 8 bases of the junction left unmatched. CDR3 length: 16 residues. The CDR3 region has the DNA TGTGCCAGTAGTGACTACAGGGGGCGCGGCTACAATGAGCAGTTCTTC. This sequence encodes CASSDYRGRGYNEQFF.

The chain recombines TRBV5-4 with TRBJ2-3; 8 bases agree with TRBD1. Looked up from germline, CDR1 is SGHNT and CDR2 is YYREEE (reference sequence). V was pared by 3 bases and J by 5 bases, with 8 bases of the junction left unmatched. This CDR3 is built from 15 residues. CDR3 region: CASSSDRGQKDTQYF. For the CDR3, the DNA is TGTGCCAGCAGCTCCGACAGGGGCCAGAAAGATACGCAGTATTTT.

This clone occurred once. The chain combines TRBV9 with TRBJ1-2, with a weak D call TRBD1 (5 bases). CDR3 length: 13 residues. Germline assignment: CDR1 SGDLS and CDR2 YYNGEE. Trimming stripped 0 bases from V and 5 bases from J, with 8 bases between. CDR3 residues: CASSVVEGYGYTF. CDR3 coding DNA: TGTGCCAGCAGCGTAGTGGAGGGGTATGGCTACACCTTC. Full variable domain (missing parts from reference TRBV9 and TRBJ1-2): DSGVTQTPKHLITATGQRVTLRCSPRSGDLSVYWYQQSLDQGLQFLIQYYNGEERAKGNILERFSAQQFPDLHSELNLSSLELGDSALYFCASSVVEGYGYTFGSGTRLTVV.

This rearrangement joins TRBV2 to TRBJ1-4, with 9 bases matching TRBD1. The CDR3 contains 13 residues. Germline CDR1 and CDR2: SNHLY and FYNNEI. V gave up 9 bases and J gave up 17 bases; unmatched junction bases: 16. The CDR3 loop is CASRELGQGLSFF. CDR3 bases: TGTGCCAGTAGAGAGTTAGGACAGGGGCTCTCCTTTTTT. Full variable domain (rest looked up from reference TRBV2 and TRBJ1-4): EPEVTQTPSHQVTQMGQEVILRCVPISNHLYFYWYRQILGQKVEFLVSFYNNEISEKSEIFDDQFSVERPDGSNFTLKIRSTKLEDSAMYFCASRELGQGLSFFGSGTQLSVL.